Each of the 7 T cell receptor beta chains below was sequenced from the same sample in a study of post-analysis software for immune sequencing data (dated by TCRdb to the mid-2010s). The method was PCR. The instrument given in TCRdb is Illumina HiSeq 2500. Unique molecular identifiers were incorporated into TCR beta cDNA libraries to reduce PCR and sequencing biases. The public reads were quality trimmed at Q25 with fastp and then assembled into clones with MiXCR by TCRdb, keeping productive beta chains. Every CDR3 protein is listed once, alongside the most common genes and DNA of its rows. The sample table records hundreds of thousands of distinct CDR3 sequences; 30% of these occur just once. The ten largest account for around 0.55% of the sample. The full study reports these points: A few TRBV segments, including TRBV5-6, TRBV5-1 and TRBV20-1, were significantly more frequent in patients than controls.

Their antigens are not known. Source material: blood. These receptors all come from a girl aged 5 to 17 with multiple sclerosis.

This clonotype was counted a few times. The chain uses TRBV12-3 or TRBV12-4 and TRBJ1-5; 7 nucleotides match TRBD1. Germline trimming cut 5 bases from V and 3 bases from J; bases unmatched to any gene: 7. The CDR3 has 15 residues. The CDR3 nucleotides are TGTGCCAGCAGTATACGCGACAGGGCCAATCAGCCCCAGCATTTT. Protein sequence: CASSIRDRANQPQHF.

The V gene is TRBV7-9, the J gene TRBJ2-7; TRBD2 aligns across 7 bases. Germline CDR1 SEHNR, CDR2 FQNEAQ (reference sequence). This CDR3 spans 16 amino acids. With V trimmed by 10 bases and J by 1 base, 16 bases remained unmatched. CDR3 in amino acids: CAILISGPGTSYEQYF. CDR3 sequence (DNA): TGTGCCATCCTGATTAGCGGGCCCGGGACTTCCTACGAGCAGTACTTC.

This sequence joins TRBV6-1 and TRBJ2-7, with D uncertain. The J call is uncertain, as TRBJ2-5 better fits the DNA end. The V gene's germline CDR1 is MNHNS and CDR2 SASEGT. The CDR3 is 12 amino acids. The CDR3 bases are TGTGCCAGCAGTGAAGTTTGGGAGACCCAGTACTTC. It encodes CASSEVWETQYF.

A few counts support this clonotype. The chain is built from TRBV5-6 and TRBJ1-2, with D perhaps TRBD1 (5 bases). In germline, CDR1 is SGHDT, CDR2 YYEEEE. Deletions cut 4 bases from V and 4 bases from J, with 17 bases between. The CDR3 runs to 15 residues. In DNA form, the CDR3 reads TGTGCCAGCAGCCTGTCCGGGACCGCCGTCTATGGCTACACCTTC. Its translation: CASSLSGTAVYGYTF.

J is TRBJ2-6 and V is TRBV28, with D uncertain. The CDR3 totals 14 residues. The ends were cut back, 7 bases at V and 3 bases at J, with 10 bases in the middle. The V gene's germline CDR1 is MDHEN and CDR2 SYDVKM. The CDR3 nucleotides are TGTGCCAGCAAACCCCCCGGTGGGGCCAACGTCCTGACTTTC. Translated, it gives CASKPPGGANVLTF.

The chain has TRBV5-1 and TRBJ2-5; no firm D call. This CDR3 is built from 14 residues. Looked up from germline, CDR1 is SGHRS and CDR2 is YFSETQ. Trimming cost V 0 bases and J 11 bases, with 17 bases left between them. The DNA of the CDR3 is TGCGCCAGCAGCTTGGGCGACAAGTACAATGAGCAGTACTTC. Its protein is CASSLGDKYNEQYF.

This clonotype showed up just a few times. In nucleotides, the CDR3 is TGTGCCAGCAGGGGGCAGGGGATCGGAGGCTACACCTTC. Translated, it gives CASRGQGIGGYTF. The V gene is TRBV27, the J gene TRBJ1-2; tentatively, D is TRBD1 (6 bases). The CDR3 is 13 residues long. Germline loops: CDR1 MNHEY, CDR2 SMNVEV (reference sequence). V was pared by 6 bases and J by 8 bases, with 16 bases between.